The 20 T cell receptor beta chains listed next were all sequenced from one sample in a study of shared clonotypes between healthy human individuals. Profiled with immunoSEQ multiplex PCR; TCRdb holds only in-frame clones, not every one. Of about 1 million clones in the sample, approximately 80% were seen once. Sequencing was performed on memory CD4+ T cells from PBMCs. The subset here: CD45RA-negative fraction. All receptors derive from a man between 18 and 29 years old in good health. Some clones in this sample may be carry-over from other donors' samples.

The chain links TRBV27 to TRBJ2-7, with 8 positions matching TRBD1. The CDR3 is 13 residues long. V lost 6 bases to trimming and J lost 1 base; unmatched junction nucleotides: 2. Germline CDR1 reads MNHEY; CDR2 reads SMNVEV (reference sequence). The CDR3 DNA is TGTGCCAGCAGCCGGGACAGGTCCTACGAGCAGTACTTC. Translated, it gives CASSRDRSYEQYF.

The J gene is TRBJ2-1, the V gene TRBV29-1; tentatively, D is TRBD1 or TRBD2 (7 bases each). Looked up from germline, CDR1 is SQVTM and CDR2 is ANQGSEA. Trimming took off 1 base at V and 6 bases at J, with 10 bases between the two ends. The CDR3 totals 13 residues. This chain's CDR3 is CSVEGRGGNEQFF. The CDR3 nucleotides read TGCAGCGTTGAAGGCAGGGGGGGCAATGAGCAGTTCTTC.

V and J are TRBV5-5 and TRBJ2-2, with D tentatively TRBD1 or TRBD2 (5 bases each). This CDR3 comprises 15 residues. Germline CDR1 is SGHKS and CDR2 is YYEKEE (reference sequence). The V gene lost 4 bases and the J gene lost 1 base, with 11 bases spanning the gap. CDR3: CASSPGTENTGELFF. The DNA for the CDR3 is TGTGCCAGCAGCCCAGGGACCGAGAACACCGGGGAGCTGTTTTTT. Complete variable domain (other parts from reference TRBV5-5 and TRBJ2-2): DAGVTQSPTHLIKTRGQQVTLRCSPISGHKSVSWYQQVLGQGPQFIFQYYEKEERGRGNFPDRFSARQFPNYSSELNVNALLLGDSALYLCASSPGTENTGELFFGEGSRLTVL.

The chain recombines TRBV2 with TRBJ1-2; D is ambiguous. The length of the CDR3 is 12 residues. The germline V gene encodes CDR1 SNHLY and CDR2 FYNNEI. Trimming took off 3 bases at V and 4 bases at J, with 6 bases between the two ends. For the CDR3, the DNA is TGTGCCAGCAGTGACACCAGCTATGGCTACACCTTC. As protein: CASSDTSYGYTF.

The gene calls are TRBV28 and TRBJ1-5, with TRBD1 identical over 8 bases. Germline V gene sequence: CDR1 MDHEN, CDR2 SYDVKM. V shed 2 bases and J 9 bases; nucleotides not matched to a gene: 9. CDR3 size: 15 residues. The CDR3 loop reads CASSLGQGQIRPQHF. The CDR3 DNA sequence: TGTGCCAGCAGTTTAGGACAGGGCCAAATCCGGCCCCAGCATTTT.

The J gene is TRBJ2-7, the V gene TRBV5-4; 8 bases line up with TRBD2. Germline assignment: CDR1 SGHNT and CDR2 YYREEE (reference sequence). The CDR3 consists of 15 residues. Unmatched junction bases numbered 15, after V lost 6 bases and J lost 7 bases. The CDR3 DNA reads as TGTGCCAGCACTCCCGGGGGGGGACTACCTTGGGAGCAGTACTTC. This encodes CASTPGGGLPWEQYF.

The chain has TRBV7-2 and TRBJ2-7; 9 bases fit TRBD2. Germline V lookup: CDR1 SGHTA, CDR2 FQGNSA. The CDR3 consists of 14 residues. V lost 6 bases, J lost 2 bases, and 5 bases stayed unmatched. The CDR3 protein is CASSPGLAPYEQYF. CDR3 sequence (DNA): TGTGCCAGCAGTCCGGGACTAGCCCCCTACGAGCAGTACTTC.

CDR3 in amino acids: CASSPPGQGRTDTQYF. The CDR3 DNA is TGTGCCAGCAGCCCACCGGGACAGGGACGCACAGATACGCAGTATTTT. The chain links TRBV5-4 to TRBJ2-3; 9 positions agree with TRBD1. The CDR3 covers 16 residues. Germline V lookup: CDR1 SGHNT, CDR2 YYREEE (reference sequence). Losses at the gene ends were 4 bases for V and 1 base for J; bases not matched to a gene: 7.

Notes on this clone: The sample carries other DNA sequences with the same CDR3. The V call is TRBV5-1, the J call TRBJ2-5; 9 bases fit TRBD2. This CDR3 region has 16 residues. Per the germline V gene, CDR1 is SGHRS and CDR2 is YFSETQ. V lost 0 bases, J lost 1 base, and 4 bases stayed unmatched. CDR3: CASSLGLAGIQETQYF. As DNA, the CDR3 is TGCGCCAGCAGCTTGGGGCTAGCGGGGATCCAAGAGACCCAGTACTTC.

The chain employs TRBV15 and TRBJ1-2; no clear D. Deletions cut 0 bases from V and 8 bases from J, with 7 bases between. Germline CDR1 and CDR2: LNHNV and YYDKDF (reference sequence). The CDR3 is made up of 12 amino acids. This CDR3 reads CATSREATGYTF. The CDR3 coding sequence is TGTGCCACCAGCAGAGAAGCCACAGGCTACACCTTC.

The rearrangement joins TRBV10-3 to TRBJ1-1, with 8 bases fitting TRBD1. This CDR3 region has 14 residues. The V gene's germline CDR1 is ENHRY and CDR2 SYGVKD. Losses at the gene ends were 4 bases for V and 5 bases for J; bases not matched to a gene: 6. The CDR3 coding sequence is TGTGCCATCAGTGGCGGACAGGGAGGGACTGAAGCTTTCTTT. Translation: CAISGGQGGTEAFF.

The sample holds one count of this clone. V and J are TRBV7-2 and TRBJ2-7; D is unresolved. V lost 4 bases to trimming and J lost 6 bases, with 16 bases between them. Germline V lookup: CDR1 SGHTA, CDR2 FQGNSA. This CDR3 is built from 14 residues. As DNA, the CDR3 is TGTGCCAGCAGCTATACTGCGTCAACCCTCGAGCAGTACTTC. Translation: CASSYTASTLEQYF.

Notes on this clone: The sample holds other DNA sequences that translate to the same CDR3. J is TRBJ1-1 and V is TRBV20-1; D not resolved. Germline V lookup: CDR1 DFQATT, CDR2 SNEGSKA (reference sequence). With 6 bases removed from V and 0 bases from J, the gap between germline ends came to 5 bases. The CDR3 runs to 11 residues. This CDR3 reads CSAEMNTEAFF. DNA for the CDR3: TGCAGTGCCGAGATGAACACTGAAGCTTTCTTT.

This clone was seen a single time. The chain is built from TRBV7-9 and TRBJ2-7; 7 nucleotides agree with TRBD1. The germline CDR1 and CDR2 sequences are SEHNR and FQNEAQ (reference sequence). Losses at the gene ends were 6 bases for V and 4 bases for J; bases not matched to a gene: 9. There are 14 residues in the CDR3. The CDR3 region is CASRAGTVFYEQYF. Written as DNA, the CDR3 is TGTGCCAGCAGAGCCGGGACAGTCTTTTACGAGCAGTACTTC.

This rearrangement joins TRBV5-1 to TRBJ2-3; a weak D match, TRBD2 (6 bases). CDR3 length: 18 residues. The germline V gene has CDR1 SGHRS and CDR2 YFSETQ. The ends were cut back, 3 bases at V and 2 bases at J, with 22 bases in the middle. This chain's CDR3 is CASSSRNIAEGPTDTQYF. The CDR3 DNA reads TGCGCCAGCAGCTCGCGGAACATAGCGGAAGGCCCCACAGATACGCAGTATTTT.

This chain connects TRBV12-5 to TRBJ2-3; D uncertain. Per germline, CDR1 LGHNT and CDR2 FRNRAP. The ends were cut back, 6 bases at V and 2 bases at J, with 6 bases in the middle. The CDR3 contains 12 residues. CDR3 loop: CASGSYTDTQYF. Written as DNA, the CDR3 is TGTGCTAGTGGGTCGTACACAGATACGCAGTATTTT.

The chain has TRBV27 and TRBJ1-1; a possible D gene is TRBD1 (5 bases). The CDR3 spans 13 residues. Germline V gene lookup returns CDR1 MNHEY and CDR2 SMNVEV (reference sequence). Between the trimmed V and J ends, which lost 6 bases and 12 bases, there was a span of 20 bases. Here the CDR3 reads CASRTSGKVVTFF. As DNA, the CDR3 is TGTGCCAGCAGAACATCAGGGAAGGTGGTTACTTTCTTT.

This rearrangement joins TRBV18 to TRBJ2-7, with TRBD2 identical over 13 bases. From germline, CDR1 is KGHSH and CDR2 LQKENI. The CDR3 is made up of 14 amino acids. V shed 3 bases, J shed 10 bases, and the junction held 6 bases outside the gene matches. This CDR3 reads CASSPGTSGAIQYF. The CDR3 DNA reads as TGTGCCAGCTCACCCGGGACTAGCGGGGCTATTCAGTACTTC.

This clone appeared many times. The sample carries other DNA sequences with the same CDR3. The V call is TRBV29-1, the J call TRBJ1-4; weak D call: TRBD1 (5 bases). Looked up from germline, CDR1 is SQVTM and CDR2 is ANQGSEA. Trimming took off 6 bases at V and 4 bases at J, with 15 bases between the two ends. This CDR3 is built from 14 residues. CDR3 bases: TGCAGCGTAGGACGGGGGGGAGATAATGAAAAACTGTTTTTT. Protein: CSVGRGGDNEKLFF.

The chain uses TRBV10-1 and TRBJ2-1; 7 bases agree with TRBD1. The CDR3 is 16 amino acids. The ends lost 6 bases at V and 5 bases at J; junction bases unmatched: 13. Germline V lookup: CDR1 WNHNN, CDR2 SYGVQD (reference sequence). The DNA for the CDR3 is TGCGCCAGCAGGCCCACAGGGGAAGAGCGGAACAATGAGCAGTTCTTC. Its protein product is CASRPTGEERNNEQFF.